There are many counts of the clone carrying this T cell receptor beta chain. This library used around 0.4 ug RNA and molecular barcoded adaptors spanning alpha/delta and beta/gamma chains. TCRdb re-analysed the reads in MiXCR, keeping a single row per CDR3 protein. The sample lists tens of thousands of distinct CDR3 sequences; approximately 14% were seen once. The sample comes from a study of read filtering for tumor transcriptome and immune sequencing. CDR3 length: 13 residues. The germline V and J ends were trimmed by 4 bases and 7 bases, with 14 bases remaining between them. Germline CDR1 reads DFQATT; CDR2 reads SNEGSKA (reference sequence).

The chain couples TRBV20-1 to TRBJ1-5; D is perhaps TRBD1 (6 bases). Sequencing used a population of CD138-negative cells sorted from bone marrow. The origin of this receptor is a donor aged 40 or over with multiple myeloma. CDR3: CSANPRDTQPQHF. The CDR3 DNA reads TGCAGTGCTAACCCTCGGGACACGCAGCCCCAGCATTTT.